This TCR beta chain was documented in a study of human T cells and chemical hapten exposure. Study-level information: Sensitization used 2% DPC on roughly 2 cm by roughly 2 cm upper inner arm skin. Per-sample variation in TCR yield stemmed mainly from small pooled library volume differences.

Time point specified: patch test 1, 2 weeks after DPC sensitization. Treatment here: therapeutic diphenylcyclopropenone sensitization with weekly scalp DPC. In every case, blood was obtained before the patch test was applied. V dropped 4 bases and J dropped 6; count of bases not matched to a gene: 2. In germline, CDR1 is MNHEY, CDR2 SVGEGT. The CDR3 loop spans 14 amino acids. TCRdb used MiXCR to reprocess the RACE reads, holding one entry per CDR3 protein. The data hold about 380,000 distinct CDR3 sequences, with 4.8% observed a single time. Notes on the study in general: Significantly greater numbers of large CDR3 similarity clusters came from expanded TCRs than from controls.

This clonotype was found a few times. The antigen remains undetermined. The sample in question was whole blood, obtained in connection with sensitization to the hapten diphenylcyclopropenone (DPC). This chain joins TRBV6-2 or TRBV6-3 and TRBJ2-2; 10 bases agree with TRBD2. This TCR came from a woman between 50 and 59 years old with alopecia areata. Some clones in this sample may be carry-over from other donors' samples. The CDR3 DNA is TGTGCCAGCAGTTGGCTAGCGGGAGCCGGGGAGCTGTTTTTT. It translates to CASSWLAGAGELFF.